Presented here are 9 T cell receptor beta chains from one specimen sequenced in a study of T cells in localized non-small cell lung cancer. This table comes from immunoSEQ multiplex PCR, and its TCRdb copy is limited to in-frame clones, with some not included. Of about 41,000 clones in the sample, 65% to 90% are singletons; the top ten hold 6.5% to 10%. The source was PBMCs, collected before any cancer treatment. Every receptor here comes from a man aged 40 to 75 with stage II lung adenocarcinoma.

The genes are TRBV7-3 and TRBJ1-1; D gene ambiguous. CDR1 SGHTA and CDR2 FQGTGA come from the germline V gene. This CDR3 spans 11 amino acids. Trimming took off 5 bases at V and 11 bases at J, with 12 bases between the two ends. For the CDR3, the DNA is TGTGCCAGCAGCCAGATAATGGAGGCTTTCTTT. It is translated as CASSQIMEAFF.

The gene calls are TRBV7-9 and TRBJ1-5; TRBD1 matches 7 bases. V was clipped by 4 bases and J by 5 bases; unmatched bases: 5. Germline V gene data show CDR1 as SEHNR and CDR2 as FQNEAQ (reference sequence). The CDR3 covers 14 residues. This CDR3 reads CASSYNRGDQPQHF. The CDR3 bases are TGTGCCAGCAGCTACAACAGGGGCGATCAGCCCCAGCATTTT.

The CDR3 loop is CASSEEAGPITGELFF. DNA of the CDR3: TGTGCCAGCAGTGAAGAGGCAGGGCCGATCACCGGGGAGCTGTTTTTT. V and J are TRBV6-1 and TRBJ2-2; D might be TRBD1 (5 bases). Trimming left V 1 base short and J 4 bases short, with 13 bases between. The CDR3 sequence is 16 residues long. The germline V gene encodes CDR1 MNHNS and CDR2 SASEGT.

This chain connects TRBV9 to TRBJ2-7, with 10 nucleotides matching TRBD1. CDR3 length: 16 amino acids. CDR1 is SGDLS, CDR2 YYNGEE, per germline. With 0 bases clipped from V and 5 bases from J, the junction kept 8 bases outside the gene matches. The CDR3 coding sequence is TGTGCCAGCAGCGTAGGGTTTGGGACAGGGGAGGACGAGCAGTACTTC. Protein sequence: CASSVGFGTGEDEQYF.

CDR3: CAWKGRLSAYEQYF. The DNA for the CDR3 is TGTGCCTGGAAGGGTCGATTAAGCGCCTACGAGCAGTACTTC. The chain uses TRBV30 and TRBJ2-7; D not certain. The germline gives CDR1 GTSNPN, CDR2 SVGIG (reference sequence). The CDR3 spans 14 residues. V shed 4 bases and J shed 2 bases, with 15 bases lying between them.

This chain connects TRBV7-3 to TRBJ2-1, with D unresolved. With 4 bases removed from V and 9 bases from J, the gap between germline ends came to 13 bases. The CDR3 consists of 13 residues. CDR1 SGHTA and CDR2 FQGTGA come from the germline V gene. This CDR3 reads CASSSVELGEQFF. The CDR3 DNA sequence: TGTGCCAGCAGCTCAGTTGAGCTTGGTGAGCAGTTCTTC.

This chain connects TRBV5-8 to TRBJ2-2, with TRBD2 matching 15 bases. This CDR3 comprises 18 residues. Germline trimming cut 5 bases from V and 3 bases from J; bases unmatched to any gene: 8. CDR1 SGHTS and CDR2 YDEGEE come from the germline V gene. CDR3 nucleotide sequence: TGTGCCAGCAGACCCAGGGGACTAGCGGGAGGTGACACCGGGGAGCTGTTTTTT. It translates to CASRPRGLAGGDTGELFF. The full variable domain, completed using reference TRBV5-8 and TRBJ2-2, is EAGVTQSPTHLIKTRGQQATLRCSPISGHTSVYWYQQALGLGLQFLLWYDEGEERNRGNFPPRFSGRQFPNYSSELNVNALELEDSALYLCASRPRGLAGGDTGELFFGEGSRLTVL.

This chain links TRBV5-1 with TRBJ2-1, with 10 bases lining up with TRBD2. This CDR3 contains 15 residues. The germline CDR1 and CDR2 sequences are SGHRS and YFSETQ. V gave up 4 bases and J gave up 10 bases; unmatched junction bases: 11. The CDR3 loop is CASSRLAGADEEQFF. DNA of the CDR3: TGCGCCAGCAGCCGTCTAGCGGGGGCCGATGAGGAGCAGTTCTTC.

This chain connects TRBV5-4 to TRBJ1-2, with D hard to call. The germline V gene has CDR1 SGHNT and CDR2 YYREEE (reference sequence). CDR3 length: 14 amino acids. Trimming stripped 4 bases from V and 1 base from J, with 11 bases between. The CDR3 DNA reads as TGTGCCAGCAGCGCGGAGATGAATAACTATGGCTACACCTTC. Its translation: CASSAEMNNYGYTF.